Given below is one T cell receptor beta chain in context. This sample was included in a study of T cells in Graves' hyperthyroidism and ophthalmopathy. V lost 0 bases to trimming and J lost 6 bases, with 12 bases between them. Germline CDR1 reads SGHRS; CDR2 reads YFSETQ. The CDR3 totals 14 residues. Researchers amplified the TCR beta CDR3 regions from RNA transcripts. RT-PCR in the first round (using the HTBI primer set) targeted the TCR CDR3. TCRdb re-called the multiplex PCR reads with MiXCR, one entry per CDR3 protein. The sample contains a few hundred thousand distinct CDR3 sequences, about a fifth of which appear only once.

The TCR originated in a woman under 30 with Graves' hyperthyroidism. Sequenced input: blood. The genes are TRBV5-1 and TRBJ1-1; D might be TRBD1 (5 bases). CDR3 loop: CASSLDGQGSEAFF. The DNA of the CDR3 is TGCGCCAGCAGCTTGGATGGTCAGGGCTCTGAAGCTTTCTTT.